This T cell receptor (beta chain) was obtained from a study of blood T cell repertoires in COVID-19. The wider study: The United States, Italy and Spain were the sources of the acute and convalescent COVID-19 samples. T cells, B-cell-depleted T cells, or PBMCs provided the cDNA or gDNA that served as material.

Sequencing was performed with immunoSEQ multiplex PCR; in TCRdb, only in-frame clones are kept and a portion is missing. The sample has 110,000 or so clones; approximately 80% are singletons. The CDR3 is made up of 16 amino acids. The germline V gene has CDR1 SEHNR and CDR2 FQNEAQ (reference sequence). V was clipped by 1 base and J by 6 bases; unmatched bases: 8. The sequence derives from a man in his 70s with acute or convalescent COVID-19. This chain uses TRBV7-9 with TRBJ2-1, with 8 nucleotides matching TRBD2. The material sequenced was peripheral blood. The CDR3 region has the DNA TGTGCCAGCAGCTTAGTAGTCGTAGCGGGGACCAATGAGCAGTTCTTC. It encodes CASSLVVVAGTNEQFF.